This TCR beta chain was observed in a study of cytomegalovirus exposure and HLA in healthy donors. Turning to the study itself: The 100 to 150 validation repertoires and the approximately 670 first-cohort repertoires shared a platform, a later analysis reported.

Assay used: immunoSEQ multiplex PCR; TCRdb lists only in-frame clones, some missing. The sample records 150,000 to 200,000 clones, roughly 85% being singletons. Trimming took off 6 bases at V and 1 base at J, with 13 bases between the two ends. Germline CDR1 MDHEN, CDR2 SYDVKM. The CDR3 consists of 14 residues. On this clone itself: What it binds is not known.

Study conclusions and caveats: The classifier, whose performance was assessed in both the original and validation cohorts, reportedly diagnosed cytomegalovirus status with high specificity and sensitivity. First-cohort TCR clusters were later found to tend to co-occur in the 90 to 150 validation repertoires. Whilst most TCR sequences proved rare, a subset of public TCRs occurred across many donors.

The sequence derives from a man in his late teens or twenties in good health and CMV-seropositive. The chain is built from TRBV28 and TRBJ2-7; TRBD2 is a possible D gene (5 bases). The sequencing input was PBMCs. As DNA, the CDR3 is TGTGCCAGCAGCACGTCGGACTCTTCCTACGAGCAGTACTTC. It encodes CASSTSDSSYEQYF.